Sequencing of this TCR beta chain was carried out in a study of cytomegalovirus exposure and HLA in healthy donors (dated by TCRdb to about 2017). Regarding the research as a whole: According to a later analysis, one platform produced both the roughly 130 validation repertoires and the 666 repertoires of the first cohort. The study aimed to test whether signatures of past pathogen exposure could be identified by cataloging public T cell receptors. Besides the first cohort of approximately 710 subjects, a separate validation cohort made up of some 110 different subjects was used. To predict cytomegalovirus infection status, the study brought together high-throughput TCR immunosequencing, statistical association of individual TCRs with disease status, and machine learning. Overall results and qualifications from the work: A later analysis lacked HLA typing for the validation cohort, so it scored co-occurrence in that cohort across all 110 or so repertoires. In vitro tests confirmed that a few of the cytomegalovirus-associated TCR beta chains recognize cytomegalovirus antigens. Of the cluster scores, approximately 95% were above 0 in a later analysis, which found that TCRs clustered in the first cohort also tended to co-occur in the 95 to 150 validation repertoires. The classifier was reported to diagnose cytomegalovirus status with high specificity and sensitivity in both the original and validation cohorts. In the study, some 160 TCR beta chains were listed as associated with cytomegalovirus. Most TCR sequences were observed very rarely across donors, whereas some public TCRs were present in many individuals. It was suggested by the authors that the approach could potentially be generalized to other disease states and immunological phenotypes.

Note on this clone: What this receptor recognizes is not known. Base quality data are lacking; no much larger clone is found one base away.

The donors were included in the validation cohort of some 120 subjects, a group kept apart from the approximately 690-subject first cohort. CDR1 and CDR2, looked up from the germline V gene, are SGHRS and YFSETQ. CDR3 length: 15 amino acids, cysteine to phenylalanine. Left in the record is the CDR3 DNA by itself, 45 bases read in frame from the first base. At the junction V is shortened by 0 bases and J by 8 bases; bases outside the gene matches: 8. Receptor amplification or capture employed the immunoSEQ multiplex PCR assay. As for the original processing: A statistical classification framework was developed to diagnose cytomegalovirus status using the catalog of TCR beta chain sequences. This is the immuneACCESS table as TCRdb keeps it, with only in-frame sequences that have V and J called. A part of the clones is gone; compared with another copy, unresolved V genes explain less than half, and the rest is unexplained. V and J calls and clone size are as listed in that table; D and trimming were resolved from the DNA. The sample has about 160,000 clones on record, more than 75% of them singletons. In total, the top ten clones hold 3% of the sample.

The TCR was taken from a man aged 18 to 35 in good health and CMV-seronegative. Sequenced input: PBMCs. Recombination connected TRBV5-1 to TRBJ1-2; the central 9 bases match TRBD1. The DNA reads as follows: TGCGCCAGCAGCTTGGGCAACAGGGGGCCCGGCGGCTACACCTTC. Its translation reads: CASSLGNRGPGGYTF. Extended through the reference TRBV5-1 and TRBJ1-2 proteins, this CDR3 yields the full variable domain: KAGVTQTPRYLIKTRGQQVTLSCSPISGHRSVSWYQQTPGQGLQFLFEYFSETQRNKGNFPGRFSGRQFSNSRSEMNVSTLELGDSALYLCASSLGNRGPGGYTFGSGTRLTVV.